This T cell receptor (beta chain) was sequenced during a study of cytomegalovirus exposure and HLA in healthy donors. Study-level points and caveats: TCR beta chains numbering some 160 were designated cytomegalovirus-associated. The later analysis indicated that the majority of CMV-associated TCR beta chains appeared HLA-restricted.

The PCR employed 60 Vbeta primers together with 13 Jbeta primers. The protocol was immunoSEQ multiplex PCR, while the TCRdb copy is restricted to in-frame clones and leaves out a portion. This table holds 60,000 to 70,000 clones, around four fifths found once. This clone has only one observation. As yet, its antigen is unknown. Germline V gene lookup returns CDR1 GTSNPN and CDR2 SVGIG (reference sequence). Trimming pared 2 bases from V and 7 bases from J, leaving 11 bases between. CDR3 length: 12 residues. Material for sequencing was PBMCs. V gene TRBV30 combines with J gene TRBJ1-1; the D is unclear. This sequence originates from a male donor in good health and CMV-seropositive. CDR3 DNA: TGTGCCTGGAGTTCCCTGCAGGTTGAAGCTTTCTTT. Translation: CAWSSLQVEAFF.